One and the same sample provided the 9 T cell receptor beta chains below, sequenced in a study of response to subunit inactivated influenza vaccine. Each CDR3 protein gets one entry after TCRdb re-called the RT-PCR reads with MiXCR. The sample yields 650,000 to 850,000 distinct CDR3 sequences, around 14% seen once. The material was PBMCs from blood, obtained less than 15 days before vaccination. The receptors here all came from a man aged 45 to 65 who received an inactivated influenza vaccine.

The chain combines TRBV5-6 with TRBJ2-7, with 7 bases that match TRBD2. The CDR3 has 16 residues. The junction had 9 bases not matched to a gene; V was cut back by 0 bases and J by 3 bases. CDR1 and CDR2 from the germline V gene are SGHDT and YYEEEE. CDR3 DNA: TGTGCCAGCAGCTTGGCAAGGCGGCCGGGGGGCTACGAGCAGTACTTC. Protein product: CASSLARRPGGYEQYF.

This clonotype occurred many times. The chain carries TRBV9 and TRBJ2-5, with 8 bases that match TRBD2. The CDR3 contains 15 residues. The V and J ends lost 3 bases and 0 bases, in that order; junction bases with no gene match: 4. Germline V CDR1 and CDR2: SGDLS, YYNGEE. In DNA, the CDR3 is TGTGCCAGCAGCGGTAGCGGGACATACCAAGAGACCCAGTACTTC. Translated, it gives CASSGSGTYQETQYF.

The chain couples TRBV29-1 to TRBJ1-1; maybe TRBD1 (6 bases). The CDR3 runs 13 residues. Trimming took off 6 bases at V and 2 bases at J, with 13 bases between the two ends. CDR1 SQVTM and CDR2 ANQGSEA come from the germline V gene. The CDR3 is CSVVRDINTEAFF. In nucleotides, the CDR3 is TGCAGCGTCGTCCGGGACATTAACACTGAAGCTTTCTTT.

In its sample, this clonotype was seen a few times. Because it lacks the conserved phenylalanine or tryptophan at the end, this CDR3 is likely a read error. The limits of the CDR3 on the DNA are not certain, so only TCRdb's listed CDR3 is given. The J gene is TRBJ2-1, the V gene TRBV2; the D segment call TRBD1 is taken from the table without a DNA check. The germline gives CDR1 SNHLY, CDR2 FYNNEI. The length of the CDR3 is 11 amino acids, counting both ends. The CDR3 protein is CAGRQGAGLGI.

The V gene is TRBV18, the J gene TRBJ2-1, with D possibly being TRBD2 (7 bases). The V end was cut by 0 bases, the J end by 6 bases, with 15 bases between. Germline V gives CDR1 KGHSH, CDR2 LQKENI. This CDR3 comprises 16 residues. CDR3 sequence: CASSPPGGARSNEQFF. CDR3 in DNA: TGTGCCAGCTCACCACCGGGGGGGGCGCGGTCCAATGAGCAGTTCTTC. Based on the CDR3 plus reference TRBV18 and TRBJ2-1, the full variable domain is NAGVMQNPRHLVRRRGQEARLRCSPMKGHSHVYWYRQLPEEGLKFMVYLQKENIIDESGMPKERFSAEFPKEGPSILRIQQVVRGDSAAYFCASSPPGGARSNEQFFGPGTRLTVL.

This clonotype was seen ten or more times. V is TRBV20-1 and J is TRBJ1-5, with a possible D match to TRBD1 (5 bases). Trimming left V 2 bases short and J 4 bases short, with 9 bases between. Looked up from germline, CDR1 is DFQATT and CDR2 is SNEGSKA (reference sequence). The CDR3 sequence is 13 residues long. Written as DNA, the CDR3 is TGCAGTGCTAGAAGAGGGGTTAATCAGCCCCAGCATTTT. It encodes CSARRGVNQPQHF.

Only a few counts were recorded for this clonotype. The chain couples TRBV5-5 to TRBJ2-1; 7 bases align to TRBD1. Losses at the gene ends were 4 bases for V and 0 bases for J; bases not matched to a gene: 10. Germline V gives CDR1 SGHKS, CDR2 YYEKEE (reference sequence). This CDR3 contains 17 residues. CDR3 bases: TGTGCCAGCAGCCGACGGGACAGCCAGTCCTCCTACAATGAGCAGTTCTTC. Its protein is CASSRRDSQSSYNEQFF.

This clonotype was counted a few times. The CDR3 region is CASSLRLAGNTGELFF. Written as DNA, the CDR3 is TGTGCCAGCAGTTTAAGACTAGCGGGAAACACCGGGGAGCTGTTTTTT. V gene TRBV6-5 combines with J gene TRBJ2-2; 11 nucleotides agree with TRBD2. The CDR3 is made up of 16 amino acids. Germline loops: CDR1 MNHEY, CDR2 SVGAGI. Trimming removed 4 bases from V and 2 bases from J; junction bases left unmatched: 3.

This clonotype was picked up a small number of times. The chain couples TRBV7-8 to TRBJ2-1; 8 bases align to TRBD2. V shed 0 bases, J shed 5 bases, and the junction held 6 bases outside the gene matches. The CDR3 loop spans 16 amino acids. Germline assignment: CDR1 SGHVS and CDR2 FQNEAQ. CDR3 protein: CASSLAPSGHHNEQFF. The DNA for the CDR3 is TGTGCCAGCAGCTTAGCCCCTAGCGGGCACCACAATGAGCAGTTCTTC.